This TCR beta chain appears in the sequencing data of a study of graft-versus-host responses after intestinal transplantation. Broader study findings: Ileal or blood samples showed some GvH clones first, and such clones were also found in recipient marrow. GvH clone levels peaked in circulation, and this peak was associated with early post-transplant HvG declines.

Remarks on this clone: Its antigen is not known.

V was pared by 4 bases and J by 7 bases, with 7 bases of the junction left unmatched. The germline gives CDR1 SGHTA, CDR2 FQGTGA. The CDR3 spans 14 residues. The repertoire was sequenced with immunoSEQ multiplex PCR; TCRdb's copy has only in-frame clones and lacks some. Found here are about 73,000 clones, around 89% of them singletons; the top ten hold 4% to 5%. The specimen was unstimulated CD8+ T cells sorted from spleen or lymph node cells, collected before transplant. The sequence came from a human donor who was the organ donor for an intestinal transplant. The chain combines TRBV7-3 with TRBJ2-7, with 10 bases aligning to TRBD2. CDR3 sequence reads: CASSSPVGLAEQYV. Written as DNA, the CDR3 is TGTGCCAGCAGCTCTCCAGTGGGACTAGCGGAGCAGTACGTC.